The present T cell receptor (beta chain) was sequenced within a study of blood T cells in healthy people across ages. The CDR3 has 15 amino acids. Germline CDR1 is LGHDT and CDR2 is YNNKEL (reference sequence). V lost 0 bases, J lost 3 bases, and 9 bases lay in between. For the second PCR, which ran for about 7 to 12 cycles, a sample-barcoded 5' primer and a J-beta primer mix were used. The yield of each sample was at least 3 million CDR3-containing paired-end reads. TCRdb analysed the 5' RACE reads with MiXCR anew, one entry per CDR3 protein. The data hold around 690,000 distinct CDR3 sequences, with 58% observed a single time. Peripheral blood from each donor was collected in a volume of about 10 milliliters. Each sample provided at least 5 micrograms of extracted total RNA.

The rearrangement links TRBV3-1 to TRBJ2-1; D call uncertain. The specimen sequenced was blood. This TCR was sampled from a man aged 60 to 69 in good health. CDR3 in DNA: TGTGCCAGCAGCCAAGATAAAATTATCTACAATGAGCAGTTCTTC. Residues: CASSQDKIIYNEQFF.